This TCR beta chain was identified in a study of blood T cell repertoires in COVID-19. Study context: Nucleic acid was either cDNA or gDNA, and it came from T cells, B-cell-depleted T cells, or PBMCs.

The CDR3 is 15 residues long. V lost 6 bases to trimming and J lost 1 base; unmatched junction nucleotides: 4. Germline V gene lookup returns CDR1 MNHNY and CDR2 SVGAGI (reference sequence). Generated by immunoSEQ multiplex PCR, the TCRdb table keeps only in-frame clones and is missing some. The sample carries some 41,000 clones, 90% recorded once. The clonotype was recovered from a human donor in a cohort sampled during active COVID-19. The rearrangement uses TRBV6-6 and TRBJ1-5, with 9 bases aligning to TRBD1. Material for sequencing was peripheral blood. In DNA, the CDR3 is TGTGCCAGCAGGACAGGGGGACGAAGCAATCAGCCCCAGCATTTT. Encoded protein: CASRTGGRSNQPQHF.